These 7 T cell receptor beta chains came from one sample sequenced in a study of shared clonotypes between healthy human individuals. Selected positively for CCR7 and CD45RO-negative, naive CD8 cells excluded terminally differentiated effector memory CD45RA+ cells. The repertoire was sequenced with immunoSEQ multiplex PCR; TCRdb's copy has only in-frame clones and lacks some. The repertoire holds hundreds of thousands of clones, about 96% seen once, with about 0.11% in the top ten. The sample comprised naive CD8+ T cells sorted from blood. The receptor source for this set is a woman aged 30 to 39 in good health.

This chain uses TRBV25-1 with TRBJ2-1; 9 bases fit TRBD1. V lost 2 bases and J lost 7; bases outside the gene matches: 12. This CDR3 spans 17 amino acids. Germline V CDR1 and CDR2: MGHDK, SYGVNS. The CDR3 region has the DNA TGTGCCAGCAGTGAAGTTGTGGGGACAGGGACTTCGAATGAGCAGTTCTTC. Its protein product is CASSEVVGTGTSNEQFF.

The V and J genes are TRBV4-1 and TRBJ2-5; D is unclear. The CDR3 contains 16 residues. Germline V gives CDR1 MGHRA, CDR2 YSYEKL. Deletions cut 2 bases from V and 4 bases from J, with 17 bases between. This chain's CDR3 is CASSQSPYEPPETQYF. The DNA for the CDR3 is TGCGCCAGCAGCCAATCTCCTTATGAGCCCCCAGAGACCCAGTACTTC.

This CDR3 is CASSYPGTGDTEAFF. In DNA, the CDR3 is TGTGCCAGCAGTTACCCCGGGACAGGGGACACTGAAGCTTTCTTT. The gene calls are TRBV6-6 and TRBJ1-1; 10 bases fit TRBD1. The J segment lost 3 bases and the V segment lost 2 bases, leaving 3 bases of the junction unmatched. CDR3 length: 15 residues. Germline CDR1 is MNHNY and CDR2 is SVGAGI (reference sequence).

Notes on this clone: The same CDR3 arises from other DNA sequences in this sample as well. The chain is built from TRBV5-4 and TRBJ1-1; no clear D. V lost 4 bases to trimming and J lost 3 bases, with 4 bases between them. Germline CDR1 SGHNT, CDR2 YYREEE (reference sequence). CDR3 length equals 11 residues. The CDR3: CASSRDTEAFF. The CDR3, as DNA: TGTGCCAGCAGCCGGGACACTGAAGCTTTCTTT.

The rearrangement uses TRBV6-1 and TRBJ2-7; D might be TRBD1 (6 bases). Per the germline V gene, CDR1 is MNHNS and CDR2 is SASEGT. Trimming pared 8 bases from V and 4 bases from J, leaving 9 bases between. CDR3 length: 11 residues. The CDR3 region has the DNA TGTGCCAGCGCGGACAGTTACGAGCAGTACTTC. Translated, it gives CASADSYEQYF.

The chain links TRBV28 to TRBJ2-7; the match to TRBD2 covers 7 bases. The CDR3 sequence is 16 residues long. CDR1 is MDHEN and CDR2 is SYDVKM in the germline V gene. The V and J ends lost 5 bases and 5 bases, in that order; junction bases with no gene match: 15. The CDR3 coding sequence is TGTGCCAGCAGTCCCTGGGGGGGAGGGCCTCAGGACGAGCAGTACTTC. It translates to CASSPWGGGPQDEQYF. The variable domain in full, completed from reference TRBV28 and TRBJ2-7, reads DVKVTQSSRYLVKRTGEKVFLECVQDMDHENMFWYRQDPGLGLRLIYFSYDVKMKEKGDIPEGYSVSREKKERFSLILESASTNQTSMYLCASSPWGGGPQDEQYFGPGTRLTVT.

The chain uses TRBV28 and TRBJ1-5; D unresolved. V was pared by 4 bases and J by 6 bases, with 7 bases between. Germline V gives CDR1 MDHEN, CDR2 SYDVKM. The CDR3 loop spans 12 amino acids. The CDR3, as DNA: TGTGCCAGCAGTTACCCCCCTCAGCCCCAGCATTTT. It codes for CASSYPPQPQHF.